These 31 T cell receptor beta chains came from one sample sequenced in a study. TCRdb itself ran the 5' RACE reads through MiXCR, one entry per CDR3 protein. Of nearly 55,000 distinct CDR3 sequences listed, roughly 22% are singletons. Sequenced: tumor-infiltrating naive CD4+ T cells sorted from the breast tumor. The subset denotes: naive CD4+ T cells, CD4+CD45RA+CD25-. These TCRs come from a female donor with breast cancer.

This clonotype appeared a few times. The CDR3 DNA is TGTGCCAGCACTCCCTATGAGGGGGACCACGAGCAGTACTTC. It encodes CASTPYEGDHEQYF. The chain joins TRBV27 to TRBJ2-7, with D tentatively TRBD1 (6 bases). CDR3 size: 14 residues. With 7 bases removed from V and 5 bases from J, the gap between germline ends came to 18 bases. Per the germline V gene, CDR1 is MNHEY and CDR2 is SMNVEV (reference sequence).

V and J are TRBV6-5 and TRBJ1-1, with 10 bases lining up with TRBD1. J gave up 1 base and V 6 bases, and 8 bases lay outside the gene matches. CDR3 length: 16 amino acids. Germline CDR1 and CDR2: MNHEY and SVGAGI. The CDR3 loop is CASRTRWTGGNTEAFF. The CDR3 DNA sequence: TGTGCCAGCAGAACTAGATGGACAGGGGGGAACACTGAAGCTTTCTTT.

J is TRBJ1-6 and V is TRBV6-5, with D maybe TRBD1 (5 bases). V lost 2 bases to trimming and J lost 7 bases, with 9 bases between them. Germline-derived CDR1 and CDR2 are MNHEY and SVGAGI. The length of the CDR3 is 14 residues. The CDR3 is CASSYGQGNSPLHF. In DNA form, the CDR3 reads TGTGCCAGCAGTTACGGGCAGGGAAATTCACCCCTCCACTTT.

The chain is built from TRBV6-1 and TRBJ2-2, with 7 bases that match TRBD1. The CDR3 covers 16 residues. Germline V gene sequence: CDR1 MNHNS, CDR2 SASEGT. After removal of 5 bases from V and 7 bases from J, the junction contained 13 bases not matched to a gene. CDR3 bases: TGTGCCAGCAGTACTCTCAACAGGGGATTTAGCGGGGAGCTGTTTTTT. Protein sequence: CASSTLNRGFSGELFF.

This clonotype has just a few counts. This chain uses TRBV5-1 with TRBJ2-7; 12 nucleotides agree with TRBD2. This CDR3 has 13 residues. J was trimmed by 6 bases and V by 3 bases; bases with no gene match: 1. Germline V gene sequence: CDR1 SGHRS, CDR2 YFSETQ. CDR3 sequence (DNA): TGCGCCAGCAGCTCGGGACTAGCGGGCGAGCAGTACTTC. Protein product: CASSSGLAGEQYF.

CDR3 in amino acids: CAWDRGTRGETQYF. In DNA form, the CDR3 reads TGTGCCTGGGACCGGGGGACTAGAGGAGAGACCCAGTACTTC. This chain uses TRBV30 with TRBJ2-5, with 8 bases matching TRBD2. CDR1 is GTSNPN and CDR2 is SVGIG in the germline V gene (reference sequence). The CDR3 extends over 14 amino acids. V lost 5 bases, J lost 4 bases, and 9 bases stayed unmatched.

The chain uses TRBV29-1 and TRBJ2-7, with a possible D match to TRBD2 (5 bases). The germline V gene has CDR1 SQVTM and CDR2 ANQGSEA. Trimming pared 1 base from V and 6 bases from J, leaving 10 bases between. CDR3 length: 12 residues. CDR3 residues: CSVEVSAVEQYF. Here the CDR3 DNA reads TGCAGCGTTGAAGTTAGCGCGGTCGAGCAGTACTTC.

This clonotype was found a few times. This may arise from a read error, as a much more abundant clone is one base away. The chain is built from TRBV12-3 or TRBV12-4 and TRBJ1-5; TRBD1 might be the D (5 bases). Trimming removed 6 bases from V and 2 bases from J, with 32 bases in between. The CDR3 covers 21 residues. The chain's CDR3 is CASSRRPHFGTNLAGNQPQHF. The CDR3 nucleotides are TGTGCCAGCAGCCGAAGACCACACTTTGGGACCAATTTAGCGGGCAATCAGCCCCAGCATTTT.

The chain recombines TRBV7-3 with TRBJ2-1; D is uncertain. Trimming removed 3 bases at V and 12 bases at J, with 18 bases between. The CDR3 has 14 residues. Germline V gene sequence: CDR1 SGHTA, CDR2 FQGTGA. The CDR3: CASSLGSAISGQFF. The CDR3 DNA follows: TGTGCCAGCAGCTTGGGTTCGGCGATCTCTGGGCAGTTCTTC.

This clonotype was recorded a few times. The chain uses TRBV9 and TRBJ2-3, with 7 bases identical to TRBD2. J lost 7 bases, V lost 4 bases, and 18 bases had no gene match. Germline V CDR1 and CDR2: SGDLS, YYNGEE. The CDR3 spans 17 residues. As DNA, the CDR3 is TGTGCCAGCAGCAGTGGGGCGGGGGACCTGAATAGAAATACGCAGTATTTT. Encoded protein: CASSSGAGDLNRNTQYF. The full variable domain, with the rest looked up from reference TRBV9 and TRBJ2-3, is DSGVTQTPKHLITATGQRVTLRCSPRSGDLSVYWYQQSLDQGLQFLIQYYNGEERAKGNILERFSAQQFPDLHSELNLSSLELGDSALYFCASSSGAGDLNRNTQYFGPGTRLTVL.

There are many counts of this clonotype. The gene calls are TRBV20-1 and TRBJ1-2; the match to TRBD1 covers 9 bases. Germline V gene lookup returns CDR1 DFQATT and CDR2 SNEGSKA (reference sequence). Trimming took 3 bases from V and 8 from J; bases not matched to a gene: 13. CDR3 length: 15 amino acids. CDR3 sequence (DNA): TGCAGTGCTAGTGGGTCGTCGACAGGGGGGCCGGGCTACACCTTC. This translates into CSASGSSTGGPGYTF.

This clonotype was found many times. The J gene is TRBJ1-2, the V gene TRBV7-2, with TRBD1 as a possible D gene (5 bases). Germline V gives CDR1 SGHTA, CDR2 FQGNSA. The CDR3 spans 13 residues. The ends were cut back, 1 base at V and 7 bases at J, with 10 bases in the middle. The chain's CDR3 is CASSLGDSAGYTF. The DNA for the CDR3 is TGTGCCAGCAGCTTAGGGGACTCTGCTGGCTACACCTTC. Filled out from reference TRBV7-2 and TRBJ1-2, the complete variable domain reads GAGVSQSPSNKVTEKGKDVELRCDPISGHTALYWYRQSLGQGLEFLIYFQGNSAPDKSGLPSDRFSAERTGGSVSTLTIQRTQQEDSAVYLCASSLGDSAGYTFGSGTRLTVV.

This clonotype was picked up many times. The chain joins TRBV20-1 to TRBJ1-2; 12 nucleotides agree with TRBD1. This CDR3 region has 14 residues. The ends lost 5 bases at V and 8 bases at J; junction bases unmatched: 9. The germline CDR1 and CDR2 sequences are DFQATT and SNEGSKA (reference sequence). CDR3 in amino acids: CSAGAGQGARGYTF. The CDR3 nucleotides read TGCAGTGCTGGAGCGGGACAGGGGGCGAGGGGCTACACCTTC.

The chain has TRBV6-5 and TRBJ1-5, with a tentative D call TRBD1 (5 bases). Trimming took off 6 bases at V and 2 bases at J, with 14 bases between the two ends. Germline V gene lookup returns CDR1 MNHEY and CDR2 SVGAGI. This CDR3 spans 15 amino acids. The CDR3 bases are TGTGCCAGCAGATCCCAGGGCAATGGCAATCAGCCCCAGCATTTT. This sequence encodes CASRSQGNGNQPQHF.

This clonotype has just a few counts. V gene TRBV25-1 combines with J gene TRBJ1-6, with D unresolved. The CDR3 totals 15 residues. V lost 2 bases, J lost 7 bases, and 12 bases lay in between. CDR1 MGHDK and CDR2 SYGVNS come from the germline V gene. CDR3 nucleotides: TGTGCCAGCAGTGAAGGGAACCCTTGGAATTCACCCCTCCACTTT. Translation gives CASSEGNPWNSPLHF.

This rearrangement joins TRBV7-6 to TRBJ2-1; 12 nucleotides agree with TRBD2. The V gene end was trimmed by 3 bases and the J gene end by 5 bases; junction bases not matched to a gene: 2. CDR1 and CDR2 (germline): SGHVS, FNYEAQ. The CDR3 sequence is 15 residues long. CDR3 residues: CASSFGLAGNNEQFF. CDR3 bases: TGTGCCAGCAGCTTCGGACTAGCGGGGAACAATGAGCAGTTCTTC.

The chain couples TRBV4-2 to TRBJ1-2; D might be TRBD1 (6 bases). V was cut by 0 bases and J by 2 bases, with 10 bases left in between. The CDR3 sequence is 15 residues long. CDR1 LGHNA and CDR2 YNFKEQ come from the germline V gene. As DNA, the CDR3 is TGTGCCAGCAGCCAAGAAGGGGACATCAACTATGGCTACACCTTC. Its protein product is CASSQEGDINYGYTF.

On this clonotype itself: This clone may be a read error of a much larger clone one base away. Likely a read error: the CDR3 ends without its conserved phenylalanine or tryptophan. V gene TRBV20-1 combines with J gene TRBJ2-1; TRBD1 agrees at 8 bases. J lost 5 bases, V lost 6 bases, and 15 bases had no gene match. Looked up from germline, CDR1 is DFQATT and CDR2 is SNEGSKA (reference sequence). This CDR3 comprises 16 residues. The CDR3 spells CSALPRDRSGNNEQFL. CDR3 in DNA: TGCAGTGCCCTTCCACGGGACAGGTCGGGGAACAATGAGCAGTTCCTC.

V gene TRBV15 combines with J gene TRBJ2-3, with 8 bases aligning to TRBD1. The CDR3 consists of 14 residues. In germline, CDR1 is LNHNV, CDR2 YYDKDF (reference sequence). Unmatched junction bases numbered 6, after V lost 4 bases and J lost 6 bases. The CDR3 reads CATSTRAGGDTQYF. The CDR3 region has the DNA TGTGCCACCAGCACCCGAGCAGGGGGCGATACGCAGTATTTT.

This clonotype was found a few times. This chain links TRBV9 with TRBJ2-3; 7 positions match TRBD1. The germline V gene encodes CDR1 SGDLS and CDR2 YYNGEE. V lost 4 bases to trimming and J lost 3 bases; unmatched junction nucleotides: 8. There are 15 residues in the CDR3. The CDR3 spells CASSTRQGTTDTQYF. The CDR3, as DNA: TGTGCCAGCAGCACCCGACAGGGAACAACAGATACGCAGTATTTT.

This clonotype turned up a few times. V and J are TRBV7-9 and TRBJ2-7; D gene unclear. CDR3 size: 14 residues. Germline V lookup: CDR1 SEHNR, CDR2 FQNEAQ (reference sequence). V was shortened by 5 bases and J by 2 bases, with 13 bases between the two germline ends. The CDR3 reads CASSPPLITYEQYF. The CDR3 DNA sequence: TGTGCCAGCAGCCCCCCTCTTATCACCTACGAGCAGTACTTC.

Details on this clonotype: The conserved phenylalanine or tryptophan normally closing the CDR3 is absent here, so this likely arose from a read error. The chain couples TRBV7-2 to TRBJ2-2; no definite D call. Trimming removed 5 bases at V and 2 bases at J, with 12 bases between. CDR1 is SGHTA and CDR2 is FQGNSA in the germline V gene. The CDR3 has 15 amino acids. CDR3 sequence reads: CASSRGSHNTGELFL. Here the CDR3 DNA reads TGTGCCAGCAGCCGAGGTAGTCACAACACCGGGGAGCTGTTTCTT.

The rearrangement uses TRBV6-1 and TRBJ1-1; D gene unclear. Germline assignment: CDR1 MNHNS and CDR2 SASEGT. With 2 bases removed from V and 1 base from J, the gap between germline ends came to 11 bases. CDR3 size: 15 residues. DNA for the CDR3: TGTGCCAGCAGTGAAAGAGGACGGGGGAACACTGAAGCTTTCTTT. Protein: CASSERGRGNTEAFF.

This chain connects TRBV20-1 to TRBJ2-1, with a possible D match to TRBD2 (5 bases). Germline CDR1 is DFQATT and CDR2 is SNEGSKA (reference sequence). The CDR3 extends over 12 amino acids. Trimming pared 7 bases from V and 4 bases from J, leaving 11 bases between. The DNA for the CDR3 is TGCAGTGTAACGCGGGCGTACAATGAGCAGTTCTTC. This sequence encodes CSVTRAYNEQFF.

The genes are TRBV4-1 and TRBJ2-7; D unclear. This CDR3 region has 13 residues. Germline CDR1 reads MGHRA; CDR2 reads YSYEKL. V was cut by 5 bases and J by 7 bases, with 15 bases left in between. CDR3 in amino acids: CASSLIDPPEQYF. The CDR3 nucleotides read TGCGCCAGCAGCTTGATAGACCCTCCGGAGCAGTACTTC.

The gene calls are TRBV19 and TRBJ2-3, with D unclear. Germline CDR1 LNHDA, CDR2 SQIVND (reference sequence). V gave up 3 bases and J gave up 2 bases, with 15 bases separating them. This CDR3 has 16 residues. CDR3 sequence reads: CASSIYATTSTDTQYF. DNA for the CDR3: TGTGCCAGTAGTATCTATGCAACCACTTCCACAGATACGCAGTATTTT.

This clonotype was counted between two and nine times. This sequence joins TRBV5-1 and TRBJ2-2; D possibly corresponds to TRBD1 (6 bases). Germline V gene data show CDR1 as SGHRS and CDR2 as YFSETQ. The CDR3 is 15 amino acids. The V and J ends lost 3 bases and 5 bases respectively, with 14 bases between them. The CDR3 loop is CASSSGQYSTGELFF. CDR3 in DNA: TGCGCCAGCAGCTCCGGACAGTACTCGACCGGGGAGCTGTTTTTT.

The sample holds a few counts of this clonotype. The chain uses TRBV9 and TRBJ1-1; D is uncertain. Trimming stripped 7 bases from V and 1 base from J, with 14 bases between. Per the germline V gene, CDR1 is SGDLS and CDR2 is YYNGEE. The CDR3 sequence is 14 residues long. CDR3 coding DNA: TGTGCCAGCGCGCGGGGAAGACAGAACACTGAAGCTTTCTTT. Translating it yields CASARGRQNTEAFF.

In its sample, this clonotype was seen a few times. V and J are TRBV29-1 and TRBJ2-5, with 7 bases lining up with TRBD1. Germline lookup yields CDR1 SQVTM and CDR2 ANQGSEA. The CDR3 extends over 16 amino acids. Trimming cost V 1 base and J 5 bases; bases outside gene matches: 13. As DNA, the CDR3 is TGCAGCGTTGAAGGCCGACAGGGATTGGCGTGGGAGACCCAGTACTTC. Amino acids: CSVEGRQGLAWETQYF.

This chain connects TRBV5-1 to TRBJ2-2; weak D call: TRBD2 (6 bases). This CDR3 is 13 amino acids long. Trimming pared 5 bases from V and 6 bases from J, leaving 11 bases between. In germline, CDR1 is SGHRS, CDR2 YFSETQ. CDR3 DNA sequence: TGCGCCAGCAGGCCCAGGGAGGCCGGGGAGCTGTTTTTT. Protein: CASRPREAGELFF. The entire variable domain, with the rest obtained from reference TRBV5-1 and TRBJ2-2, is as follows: KAGVTQTPRYLIKTRGQQVTLSCSPISGHRSVSWYQQTPGQGLQFLFEYFSETQRNKGNFPGRFSGRQFSNSRSEMNVSTLELGDSALYLCASRPREAGELFFGEGSRLTVL.

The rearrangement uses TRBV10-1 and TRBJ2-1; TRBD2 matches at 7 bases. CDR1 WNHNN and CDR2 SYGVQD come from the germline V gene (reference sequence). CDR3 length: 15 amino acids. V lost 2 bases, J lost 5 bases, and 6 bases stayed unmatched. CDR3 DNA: TGCGCCAGCAGTGAGGGCGGGAGCGGTAACAATGAGCAGTTCTTC. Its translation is CASSEGGSGNNEQFF.